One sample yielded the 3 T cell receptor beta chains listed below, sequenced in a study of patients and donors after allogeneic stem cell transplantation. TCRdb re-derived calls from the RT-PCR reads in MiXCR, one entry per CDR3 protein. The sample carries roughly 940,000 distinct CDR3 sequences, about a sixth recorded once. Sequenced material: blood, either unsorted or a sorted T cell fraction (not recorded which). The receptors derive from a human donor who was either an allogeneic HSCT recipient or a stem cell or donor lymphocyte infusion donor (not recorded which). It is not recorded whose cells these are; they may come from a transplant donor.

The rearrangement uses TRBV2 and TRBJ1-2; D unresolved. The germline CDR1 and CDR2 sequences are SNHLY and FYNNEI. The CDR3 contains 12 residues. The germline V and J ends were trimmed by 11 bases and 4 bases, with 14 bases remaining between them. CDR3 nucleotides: TGTGCCTCCCCTTGGGGAGGCTATGGCTACACCTTC. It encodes CASPWGGYGYTF.

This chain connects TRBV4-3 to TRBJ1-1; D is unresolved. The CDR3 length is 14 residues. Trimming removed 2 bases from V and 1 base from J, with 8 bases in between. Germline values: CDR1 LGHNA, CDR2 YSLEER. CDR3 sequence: CASSQKRWNTEAFF. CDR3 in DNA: TGCGCCAGCAGCCAAAAACGGTGGAACACTGAAGCTTTCTTT.

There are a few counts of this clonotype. The CDR3 is CASSQEESYYEQYF. In DNA, the CDR3 is TGCGCCAGCAGCCAAGAAGAGTCCTACTACGAGCAGTACTTC. The chain has TRBV4-3 and TRBJ2-7; D unresolved. Per the germline V gene, CDR1 is LGHNA and CDR2 is YSLEER. The CDR3 is made up of 14 amino acids. V gave up 0 bases and J gave up 3 bases, with 9 bases separating them.